The T cell receptor beta chain under discussion was sequenced for a study of T cell responses to AZD1222 COVID-19 vaccine. Study details: Whether given at about 4 or about 12 weeks, second doses were pooled.

The study, taken as a whole, reports: With dominance at 160-218 and 743-854, vaccine-associated CD4 TCRs spanned spike. Clonal diversity was possibly underestimated, and the donors were mostly white British, with more females.

This table comes from immunoSEQ multiplex PCR, and its TCRdb copy is limited to in-frame clones, with some not included. The sample has 65,000 to 85,000 clones; about 88% are singletons. Only one count was recorded for this clone. Its target is unknown. Germline lookup yields CDR1 SGHVS and CDR2 FQNEAQ. The CDR3 runs 16 residues. The ends lost 4 bases at V and 2 bases at J; junction bases unmatched: 8. The TCR was taken from an adult in good health. This sample comprised peripheral blood, obtained on day 0 of AZD1222 vaccination. J is TRBJ2-3 and V is TRBV7-8; TRBD2 agrees at 8 bases. The CDR3 loop reads CASSSLRAGVTDTQYF. The DNA for the CDR3 is TGTGCCAGCAGCTCGCTTCGAGCGGGGGTCACAGATACGCAGTATTTT.